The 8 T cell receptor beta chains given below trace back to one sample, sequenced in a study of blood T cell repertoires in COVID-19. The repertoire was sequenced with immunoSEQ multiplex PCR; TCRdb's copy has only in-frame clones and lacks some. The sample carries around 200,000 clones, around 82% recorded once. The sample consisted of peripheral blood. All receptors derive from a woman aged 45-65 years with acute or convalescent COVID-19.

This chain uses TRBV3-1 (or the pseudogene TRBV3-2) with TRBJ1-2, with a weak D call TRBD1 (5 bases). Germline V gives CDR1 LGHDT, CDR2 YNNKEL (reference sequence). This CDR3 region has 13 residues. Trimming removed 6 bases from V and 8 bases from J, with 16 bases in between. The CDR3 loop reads CASRSQGTEGYTF. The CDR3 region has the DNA TGTGCCAGCAGGAGCCAGGGAACTGAGGGCTACACCTTC.

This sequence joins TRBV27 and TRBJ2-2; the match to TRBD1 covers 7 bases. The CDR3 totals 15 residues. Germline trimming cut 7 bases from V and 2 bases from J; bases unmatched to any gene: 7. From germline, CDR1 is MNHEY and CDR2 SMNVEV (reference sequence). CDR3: CASTGTVFNTGELFF. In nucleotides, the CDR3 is TGTGCCAGCACGGGGACAGTTTTTAACACCGGGGAGCTGTTTTTT.

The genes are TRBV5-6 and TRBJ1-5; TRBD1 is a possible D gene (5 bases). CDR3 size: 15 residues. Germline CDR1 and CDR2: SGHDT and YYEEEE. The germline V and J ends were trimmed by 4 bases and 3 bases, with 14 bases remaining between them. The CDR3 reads CASSSFTGINQPQHF. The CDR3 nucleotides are TGTGCCAGCAGCAGTTTTACAGGTATCAATCAGCCCCAGCATTTT.

The CDR3 DNA reads as TGTGCCACCAGTGATCCCCCAGGGGGAGCCTATGGCTACACCTTC. It specifies CATSDPPGGAYGYTF. This chain links TRBV24-1 with TRBJ1-2, with 7 bases aligning to TRBD1. The CDR3 runs 15 residues. After removal of 3 bases from V and 4 bases from J, the junction contained 7 bases not matched to a gene. Germline lookup yields CDR1 KGHDR and CDR2 SFDVKD.

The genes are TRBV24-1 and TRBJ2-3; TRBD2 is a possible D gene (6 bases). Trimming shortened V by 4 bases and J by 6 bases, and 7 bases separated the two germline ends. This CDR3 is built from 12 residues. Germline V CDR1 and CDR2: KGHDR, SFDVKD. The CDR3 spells CATSEGRDTQYF. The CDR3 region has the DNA TGTGCCACCAGTGAGGGGAGGGATACGCAGTATTTT.

CDR3 nucleotide sequence: TGTGCCAGCAGTAGGGACAGGGATGAAAACAATGAGCAGTTCTTC. It codes for CASSRDRDENNEQFF. The V call is TRBV2, the J call TRBJ2-1; TRBD1 matches 9 bases. The CDR3 is made up of 15 amino acids. V was pared by 5 bases and J by 5 bases, with 7 bases of the junction left unmatched. Germline assignment: CDR1 SNHLY and CDR2 FYNNEI.

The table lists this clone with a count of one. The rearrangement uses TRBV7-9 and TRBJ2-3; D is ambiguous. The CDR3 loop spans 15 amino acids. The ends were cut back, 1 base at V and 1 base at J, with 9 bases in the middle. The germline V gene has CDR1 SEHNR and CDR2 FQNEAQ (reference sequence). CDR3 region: CASSLVSARTDTQYF. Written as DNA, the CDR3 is TGTGCCAGCAGCTTAGTGAGCGCCCGCACAGATACGCAGTATTTT. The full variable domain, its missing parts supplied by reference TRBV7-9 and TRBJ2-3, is DTGVSQNPRHKITKRGQNVTFRCDPISEHNRLYWYRQTLGQGPEFLTYFQNEAQLEKSRLLSDRFSAERPKGSFSTLEIQRTEQGDSAMYLCASSLVSARTDTQYFGPGTRLTVL.

CDR3 bases: TGTGCCAGCAGTCCCGGGACTAGCGGCACAGATACGCAGTATTTT. Translated, it gives CASSPGTSGTDTQYF. V is TRBV6-5 and J is TRBJ2-3, with 10 bases matching TRBD2. CDR3 length: 15 amino acids. The V gene end was trimmed by 5 bases and the J gene end by 1 base; junction bases not matched to a gene: 3. The germline CDR1 and CDR2 sequences are MNHEY and SVGAGI.